The next 14 T cell receptor beta chains were all read from a single sample in a study of T cells in pancreatic ductal adenocarcinoma. Sequencing used immunoSEQ multiplex PCR; TCRdb keeps in-frame clones, though not all of them. The sample has approximately 5,100 clones, roughly 84% seen once. Surgery without prior neoadjuvant therapy was the treatment of the selected pancreatic ductal adenocarcinoma patients. Material: pancreatic tumor tissue. These receptors all come from a human donor with pancreatic ductal adenocarcinoma. The donor label of this sample is uncertain.

This CDR3 reads CASRLTRQVRHPTDTQYF. As DNA, the CDR3 is TGTGCAAGTCGCTTAACCCGACAGGTGCGACATCCCACAGATACGCAGTATTTT. This chain joins TRBV12-2 and TRBJ2-3; the table's D call of TRBD1 was not tested on the DNA. TRBV12-2 represents a pseudogene. The CDR3 is 18 amino acids.

V usage is TRBV7-9 and J usage is TRBJ1-2, with D maybe TRBD1 (5 bases). CDR3 length equals 18 residues. V shed 1 base and J shed 3 bases, with 21 bases lying between them. CDR1 is SEHNR and CDR2 is FQNEAQ in the germline V gene (reference sequence). The CDR3 DNA is TGTGCCAGCAGCTTAGTAGCTAGGGGCCCTCGGCAAGACTATGGCTACACCTTC. Protein sequence: CASSLVARGPRQDYGYTF.

The chain has TRBV19 and TRBJ2-7, with 7 bases matching TRBD1. This CDR3 has 16 residues. Per germline, CDR1 LNHDA and CDR2 SQIVND (reference sequence). The V and J ends lost 5 bases and 0 bases, in that order; junction bases with no gene match: 10. CDR3: CASSDVDRSNSYEQYF. The CDR3 coding sequence is TGTGCCAGTAGTGACGTGGACAGGAGTAACTCCTACGAGCAGTACTTC.

The chain links TRBV11-2 to TRBJ2-7, with 14 bases fitting TRBD2. CDR3 length: 15 amino acids. Per germline, CDR1 SGHAT and CDR2 FQNNGV. The V and J ends lost 5 bases and 2 bases, in that order; junction bases with no gene match: 2. CDR3 loop: CASSKTSGGAYEQYF. DNA for the CDR3: TGTGCCAGCAGCAAGACTAGCGGGGGGGCCTACGAGCAGTACTTC.

The V and J genes are TRBV11-1 and TRBJ2-7; D may be TRBD1 (6 bases). The CDR3 is 15 amino acids. CDR1 SGHAT and CDR2 FQDESV come from the germline V gene (reference sequence). V was shortened by 3 bases and J by 0 bases, with 12 bases between the two germline ends. The CDR3 sequence is CASSFSRDNSYEQYF. CDR3 nucleotides: TGTGCCAGCAGCTTTTCCCGGGACAACTCCTACGAGCAGTACTTC. Filled out from reference TRBV11-1 and TRBJ2-7, the complete variable domain reads EAEVAQSPRYKITEKSQAVAFWCDPISGHATLYWYRQILGQGPELLVQFQDESVVDDSQLPKDRFSAERLKGVDSTLKIQPAELGDSAMYLCASSFSRDNSYEQYFGPGTRLTVT.

The chain couples TRBV19 to TRBJ1-5; 8 bases are shared with TRBD1. V was pared by 0 bases and J by 7 bases, with 5 bases of the junction left unmatched. Germline CDR1 is LNHDA and CDR2 is SQIVND (reference sequence). This CDR3 spans 15 amino acids. CDR3 sequence reads: CASSIEGQGGQPQHF. DNA for the CDR3: TGTGCCAGTAGTATAGAAGGACAGGGTGGCCAGCCCCAGCATTTT. Drawing the rest from reference TRBV19 and TRBJ1-5, the complete variable domain is DGGITQSPKYLFRKEGQNVTLSCEQNLNHDAMYWYRQDPGQGLRLIYYSQIVNDFQKGDIAEGYSVSREKKESFPLTVTSAQKNPTAFYLCASSIEGQGGQPQHFGDGTRLSIL.

The rearrangement uses TRBV27 and TRBJ2-2, with TRBD1 matching over 7 bases. This CDR3 has 16 amino acids. The V segment lost 5 bases and the J segment 0 bases; nucleotides outside the gene matches: 6. Germline V gene data show CDR1 as MNHEY and CDR2 as SMNVEV (reference sequence). Here the CDR3 DNA reads TGTGCCAGCAGTAATCAAAGGGGGCCGAACACCGGGGAGCTGTTTTTT. It translates to CASSNQRGPNTGELFF.

J is TRBJ2-7 and V is TRBV5-4; the D is unclear. Germline V gives CDR1 SGHNT, CDR2 YYREEE (reference sequence). The V and J ends lost 3 bases and 4 bases respectively, with 17 bases between them. The CDR3 spans 15 residues. In DNA, the CDR3 is TGTGCCAGCAGCTCATATAAGGGAACCCCTTACGAGCAGTACTTC. Protein: CASSSYKGTPYEQYF.

This chain connects TRBV19 to TRBJ2-5; the D is unclear. Trimming pared 5 bases from V and 2 bases from J, leaving 12 bases between. Germline V gives CDR1 LNHDA, CDR2 SQIVND (reference sequence). The CDR3 consists of 14 residues. The CDR3 loop is CASSRVAAQETQYF. The CDR3 region has the DNA TGTGCCAGTAGTCGGGTGGCGGCACAAGAGACCCAGTACTTC.

The gene calls are TRBV20-1 and TRBJ1-4; D call uncertain. Between the trimmed V and J ends, which lost 8 bases and 4 bases, there was a span of 8 bases. Germline V gene data show CDR1 as DFQATT and CDR2 as SNEGSKA (reference sequence). The CDR3 runs 11 residues. CDR3 in amino acids: CSSTVNEKLFF. In DNA, the CDR3 is TGCAGTTCAACGGTTAATGAAAAACTGTTTTTT.

The V gene is TRBV29-1, the J gene TRBJ1-1; 7 bases fit TRBD1. The CDR3 has 12 residues. The germline V gene has CDR1 SQVTM and CDR2 ANQGSEA. Trimming cost V 6 bases and J 5 bases; bases outside gene matches: 6. As DNA, the CDR3 is TGCAGCGTCGTCCTGACAGGGACTGAAGCTTTCTTT. Its translation is CSVVLTGTEAFF.

The chain couples TRBV7-2 to TRBJ2-5; D is perhaps TRBD2 (6 bases). The CDR3 is 15 residues long. The V end lost 0 bases, the J end lost 1 base, and 9 bases lay between the germline ends. Germline V CDR1 and CDR2: SGHTA, FQGNSA. CDR3 region: CASSLARGPQETQYF. In DNA form, the CDR3 reads TGTGCCAGCAGCTTAGCGCGGGGTCCCCAAGAGACCCAGTACTTC.

J is TRBJ2-3 and V is TRBV28, with TRBD2 matching over 11 bases. Germline lookup yields CDR1 MDHEN and CDR2 SYDVKM. CDR3 size: 24 residues. The junction had 30 bases not matched to a gene; V was cut back by 7 bases and J by 0 bases. For the CDR3, the DNA is TGTGCCAGCACCCTCGAGGCGCGGACTGTCCTCGGGTTAGCGGGAGGGAGTAGCACAGATACGCAGTATTTT. Translation gives CASTLEARTVLGLAGGSSTDTQYF.

This chain joins TRBV28 and TRBJ2-5; no reliable D call. The CDR3 is 11 amino acids. The V end was cut by 6 bases, the J end by 3 bases, with 5 bases between. Germline V gene lookup returns CDR1 MDHEN and CDR2 SYDVKM. For the CDR3, the DNA is TGTGCCAGCAGAAGAGAAGAGACCCAGTACTTC. Protein product: CASRREETQYF.